This TCR beta chain was recorded in a study of cytomegalovirus exposure and HLA in healthy donors. Generated by immunoSEQ multiplex PCR, the TCRdb table keeps only in-frame clones and is missing some. Altogether some 250,000 clones are present, 90% being singletons, with the ten largest covering roughly 0.38%. The length of the CDR3 is 14 residues. The germline CDR1 and CDR2 sequences are SNHLY and FYNNEI. The V end lost 6 bases, the J end lost 1 base, and 12 bases lay between the germline ends. Study observations and caveats: Specificity for CMV antigens was confirmed in vitro for three of the CMV-associated chains.

Turning to this clone: What it binds is not known.

The sequence came from a woman aged 18-35 years in good health and CMV-seronegative. This chain connects TRBV2 to TRBJ1-1, with D unresolved. The sample comprised PBMCs. This CDR3 reads CASRHTQPNTEAFF. The CDR3 DNA is TGTGCCAGCAGACATACCCAACCGAACACTGAAGCTTTCTTT.